This T cell receptor beta chain was obtained from a study of shared clonotypes between healthy human individuals. Profiling relied on immunoSEQ multiplex PCR, and the TCRdb table lists in-frame clones only, not all of them. The sample yields hundreds of thousands of clones, 92% seen once. Note on this clone: Its antigen remains unidentified.

Overall study findings and caveats: Against clonotypes common to all four donors, non-shared ones had lower generation probabilities. Sharing across a few donors was seen in around 5.1% of naive CD4 clonotypes.

Selected positively for CCR7 and CD45RO-negative, naive CD8 cells excluded terminally differentiated effector memory CD45RA+ cells. Trimming removed 0 bases at V and 5 bases at J, with 14 bases between. This CDR3 is 16 amino acids long. CDR1 and CDR2 (germline): MNHNY, SVGAGI (reference sequence). The receptor comes from a young man in good health. This chain links TRBV6-6 with TRBJ2-1; D perhaps matches TRBD1 (5 bases). The sample consisted of naive CD8+ T cells sorted from blood. CDR3 bases: TGTGCCAGCAGTTACTCGAGCGAAGGGGATAACAATGAGCAGTTCTTC. It encodes CASSYSSEGDNNEQFF.